Each of the 32 T cell receptor beta chains below was sequenced from the same sample in a study of cytomegalovirus exposure and HLA in healthy donors. This PCR relied on a set of 60 Vbeta primers and 13 Jbeta primers. Clones were sequenced by immunoSEQ multiplex PCR, and TCRdb holds only the in-frame ones, with some missing. This sample's clone table lists over 100,000 clones. Sequenced input: PBMCs. Receptors originate from a middle-aged woman in good health and CMV-seropositive.

This chain links TRBV4-3 with TRBJ2-5, with D possibly matching TRBD2 (5 bases). The J call may be faulty, since TRBJ2-7 better matches the DNA end. The CDR3 spans 15 residues. From germline, CDR1 is LGHNA and CDR2 YSLEER. The CDR3: CASSQEVASSYEQYF. The CDR3 DNA follows: TGCGCCAGCAGCCAAGAAGTAGCGAGCTCCTACGAGCAGTACTTC.

The chain has TRBV7-2 and TRBJ2-3; TRBD1 matches 8 bases. CDR3 size: 16 residues. In germline, CDR1 is SGHTA, CDR2 FQGNSA. V lost 5 bases and J lost 1; bases outside the gene matches: 8. CDR3: CASSITGGSGTDTQYF. The CDR3 DNA reads TGTGCCAGCAGCATTACAGGGGGATCGGGCACAGATACGCAGTATTTT.

This clone is labeled medium-sized based on frequency. CDR3 protein: CASSLAVYNEQFF. The CDR3, as DNA: TGTGCCAGCAGTTTAGCGGTCTACAATGAGCAGTTCTTC. The genes are TRBV6-1 and TRBJ2-1; D might be TRBD2 (6 bases). Trimming pared 5 bases from V and 3 bases from J, leaving 8 bases between. Looked up from germline, CDR1 is MNHNS and CDR2 is SASEGT. The CDR3 totals 13 residues.

This sequence joins TRBV7-9 and TRBJ2-5, with no clear D. The tail of the sequence fits TRBJ2-7 better, so the J call may be wrong. This CDR3 comprises 15 residues. Germline V gene lookup returns CDR1 SEHNR and CDR2 FQNEAQ (reference sequence). The DNA of the CDR3 is TGTGCCAGCAGCTTTGATCCTTCATTTCAATACGAGCAGTACTTC. Its translation is CASSFDPSFQYEQYF.

The rearrangement links TRBV7-9 to TRBJ1-5, with D uncertain. V dropped 8 bases and J dropped 5 bases, with 10 bases sitting between them. Germline assignment: CDR1 SEHNR and CDR2 FQNEAQ (reference sequence). The CDR3 runs to 12 residues. The CDR3 region is CASALTHQPQHF. The DNA of the CDR3 is TGTGCCAGCGCGTTAACCCATCAGCCCCAGCATTTT. Looking up the rest from reference TRBV7-9 and TRBJ1-5 gives the full variable domain: DTGVSQNPRHKITKRGQNVTFRCDPISEHNRLYWYRQTLGQGPEFLTYFQNEAQLEKSRLLSDRFSAERPKGSFSTLEIQRTEQGDSAMYLCASALTHQPQHFGDGTRLSIL.

In the case of this clone: The same CDR3 is also encoded by other DNA sequences in this sample. This sequence joins TRBV2 and TRBJ1-2; TRBD1 aligns across 8 bases. Germline CDR1 SNHLY, CDR2 FYNNEI. V gave up 10 bases and J gave up 8 bases; unmatched junction bases: 12. There are 13 residues in the CDR3. In nucleotides, the CDR3 is TGTGCCACAGGACAGGGACTGGTAGACGGCTACACCTTC. Its translation is CATGQGLVDGYTF.

The chain joins TRBV7-2 to TRBJ1-5; D remains ambiguous. Germline loops: CDR1 SGHTA, CDR2 FQGNSA. The CDR3 runs to 13 residues. V lost 2 bases to trimming and J lost 5 bases, with 7 bases between them. The CDR3 spells CASSLWRDQPQHF. The DNA for the CDR3 is TGTGCCAGCAGCTTATGGAGAGATCAGCCCCAGCATTTT.

The CDR3 DNA reads TGTGCCAGCAGCGGCGGGGATCCTTCCTACAATGAGCAGTTCTTC. It encodes CASSGGDPSYNEQFF. The chain combines TRBV9 with TRBJ2-1, with D perhaps matching TRBD2 (6 bases). This CDR3 region has 15 residues. Trimming took 3 bases from V and 1 from J, leaving 11 bases between them. Per the germline V gene, CDR1 is SGDLS and CDR2 is YYNGEE.

V and J are TRBV5-8 and TRBJ1-4; TRBD1 agrees at 7 bases. The CDR3 is 16 amino acids. CDR1 and CDR2 from the germline V gene are SGHTS and YDEGEE. V lost 0 bases to trimming and J lost 8 bases; unmatched junction nucleotides: 10. CDR3 sequence reads: CASSLARGALGEKLFF. The CDR3 DNA sequence: TGTGCCAGCAGCTTGGCCAGGGGGGCGCTTGGGGAAAAACTGTTTTTT.

The chain links TRBV4-1 to TRBJ1-3; maybe TRBD1 (5 bases). V was clipped by 1 base and J by 0 bases, with 7 bases between them. Germline CDR1 MGHRA, CDR2 YSYEKL. This CDR3 region has 15 residues. CDR3 coding DNA: TGCGCCAGCAGCCAAGGACAGCGCTCTGGAAACACCATATATTTT. It codes for CASSQGQRSGNTIYF.

J is TRBJ2-5 and V is TRBV18; D call uncertain. Trimming shortened V by 2 bases and J by 3 bases, and 10 bases separated the two germline ends. The length of the CDR3 is 14 residues. Germline values: CDR1 KGHSH, CDR2 LQKENI. CDR3 residues: CASSPLAGEETQYF. CDR3 nucleotides: TGTGCCAGCTCACCATTAGCCGGAGAAGAGACCCAGTACTTC.

The V gene is TRBV28, the J gene TRBJ1-2; 8 bases agree with TRBD1. With 8 bases clipped from V and 2 bases from J, the junction kept 7 bases outside the gene matches. CDR1 MDHEN and CDR2 SYDVKM come from the germline V gene. The CDR3 is made up of 14 amino acids. This CDR3 reads CASRGQGWNYGYTF. CDR3 nucleotides: TGTGCCAGCCGAGGACAGGGTTGGAACTATGGCTACACCTTC.

This chain connects TRBV19 to TRBJ1-4, with 9 bases that match TRBD1. Germline V gene data show CDR1 as LNHDA and CDR2 as SQIVND (reference sequence). V shed 5 bases, J shed 5 bases, and the junction held 6 bases outside the gene matches. This CDR3 is 15 amino acids long. As DNA, the CDR3 is TGTGCCAGTAGTGTCCGGGACAGGGAAAATGAAAAACTGTTTTTT. It specifies CASSVRDRENEKLFF. Using reference TRBV19 and TRBJ1-4 for the parts outside the CDR3, the full variable domain is DGGITQSPKYLFRKEGQNVTLSCEQNLNHDAMYWYRQDPGQGLRLIYYSQIVNDFQKGDIAEGYSVSREKKESFPLTVTSAQKNPTAFYLCASSVRDRENEKLFFGSGTQLSVL.

The J gene is TRBJ2-1, the V gene TRBV5-6; D not resolved. The length of the CDR3 is 12 residues. V lost 0 bases, J lost 9 bases, and 7 bases lay in between. The germline CDR1 and CDR2 sequences are SGHDT and YYEEEE. The CDR3 region has the DNA TGTGCCAGCAGCTTGGCCTCCCGTGAGCAGTTCTTC. Residues: CASSLASREQFF.

CDR3 sequence reads: CASSLRGGNYEQYF. CDR3 DNA sequence: TGTGCCAGCAGCTTAAGGGGTGGGAACTACGAGCAGTACTTC. This sequence joins TRBV11-2 and TRBJ2-7, with D possibly matching TRBD1 (5 bases). The V end lost 2 bases, the J end lost 3 bases, and 11 bases lay between the germline ends. Germline CDR1 and CDR2: SGHAT and FQNNGV. The CDR3 is made up of 14 amino acids.

V and J are TRBV10-3 and TRBJ2-6, with a tentative D call TRBD1 (6 bases). Germline CDR1 ENHRY, CDR2 SYGVKD. V was cut by 3 bases and J by 0 bases, with 18 bases left in between. The CDR3 consists of 19 residues. CDR3 nucleotides: TGTGCCATCAGTGACACTCCCGCAGGGGCCCGCTCTGGGGCCAACGTCCTGACTTTC. As protein: CAISDTPAGARSGANVLTF.

The chain couples TRBV7-8 to TRBJ1-5; D is unresolved. The CDR3 is 15 residues long. Trimming shortened V by 1 base and J by 10 bases, and 17 bases separated the two germline ends. Germline loops: CDR1 SGHVS, CDR2 FQNEAQ. CDR3 protein: CASSLDAGREDPQHF. The CDR3, as DNA: TGTGCCAGCAGCTTAGATGCAGGAAGAGAAGATCCCCAGCATTTT.

The genes are TRBV11-1 and TRBJ2-1; no reliable D call. CDR1 SGHAT and CDR2 FQDESV come from the germline V gene (reference sequence). Trimming took 2 bases from V and 8 from J, leaving 7 bases between them. The CDR3 is 12 residues long. In DNA form, the CDR3 reads TGTGCCAGCAGCTTACAGAATGATGAGCAGTTCTTC. Its protein product is CASSLQNDEQFF.

The chain links TRBV7-9 to TRBJ2-2; 7 bases align to TRBD2. V trimming: 3 bases; J trimming: 0 bases; junction bases outside the gene matches: 4. CDR1 SEHNR and CDR2 FQNEAQ come from the germline V gene (reference sequence). The CDR3 is made up of 16 amino acids. Here the CDR3 reads CASSLRTRPNTGELFF. The CDR3, as DNA: TGTGCCAGCAGCTTGAGGACTAGACCGAACACCGGGGAGCTGTTTTTT.

J is TRBJ1-5 and V is TRBV7-2; 7 bases fit TRBD1. The CDR3 is 15 residues long. The germline V gene encodes CDR1 SGHTA and CDR2 FQGNSA. V lost 2 bases and J lost 2; bases outside the gene matches: 3. DNA for the CDR3: TGTGCCAGCAGCTTATCAGGGGGTGGCAATCAGCCCCAGCATTTT. As protein: CASSLSGGGNQPQHF.

The chain combines TRBV30 with TRBJ2-1; 8 nucleotides agree with TRBD2. Germline CDR1 reads GTSNPN; CDR2 reads SVGIG (reference sequence). V lost 5 bases to trimming and J lost 8 bases; unmatched junction nucleotides: 8. The CDR3 is made up of 13 amino acids. This CDR3 reads CAWGPTSVYEQFF. The CDR3 DNA reads as TGTGCCTGGGGCCCGACTAGCGTATATGAGCAGTTCTTC.

The chain links TRBV27 to TRBJ2-7; unclear D gene. The germline V gene encodes CDR1 MNHEY and CDR2 SMNVEV (reference sequence). The CDR3 sequence is 14 residues long. V lost 3 bases and J 4 bases, leaving 13 bases between the germline ends. In DNA, the CDR3 is TGTGCCAGCAGTTTTGGCCAGGCCGGATACGAGCAGTACTTC. It codes for CASSFGQAGYEQYF.

The chain is built from TRBV28 and TRBJ1-1; 10 bases map to TRBD1. Germline values: CDR1 MDHEN, CDR2 SYDVKM. V lost 1 base to trimming and J lost 1 base; unmatched junction nucleotides: 6. CDR3 size: 17 residues. The CDR3 DNA follows: TGTGCCAGCAGTTTATCGGGACAGGGGCGGTGGAACACTGAAGCTTTCTTT. Amino acid sequence: CASSLSGQGRWNTEAFF.

The genes are TRBV19 and TRBJ1-2; TRBD1 matches at 10 bases. J lost 8 bases, V lost 6 bases, and 9 bases had no gene match. Germline V gene data show CDR1 as LNHDA and CDR2 as SQIVND (reference sequence). The CDR3 covers 14 residues. In DNA form, the CDR3 reads TGTGCCAGTAGGCCGGGACAGGGGAGTTTCGGCTACACCTTC. Translating it yields CASRPGQGSFGYTF. Based on the CDR3 plus reference TRBV19 and TRBJ1-2, the full variable domain is DGGITQSPKYLFRKEGQNVTLSCEQNLNHDAMYWYRQDPGQGLRLIYYSQIVNDFQKGDIAEGYSVSREKKESFPLTVTSAQKNPTAFYLCASRPGQGSFGYTFGSGTRLTVV.

The chain joins TRBV7-2 to TRBJ2-3; TRBD2 agrees at 9 bases. Unmatched junction bases numbered 8, after V lost 1 base and J lost 9 bases. The CDR3 runs to 15 residues. In germline, CDR1 is SGHTA, CDR2 FQGNSA. The CDR3 nucleotides read TGTGCCAGCAGCTTAGTCGACCCGCGGGAGGGCACGCAGTATTTT. It encodes CASSLVDPREGTQYF.

This chain joins TRBV7-2 and TRBJ1-2; tentatively, D is TRBD1 (6 bases). V gave up 5 bases and J gave up 6 bases, with 13 bases separating them. Per germline, CDR1 SGHTA and CDR2 FQGNSA. The CDR3 has 13 residues. This chain's CDR3 is CASSMRTDDGYTF. The CDR3 nucleotides read TGTGCCAGCAGCATGCGGACAGATGATGGCTACACCTTC.

The chain recombines TRBV30 with TRBJ1-1; a possible D gene is TRBD1 (5 bases). V lost 3 bases, J lost 0 bases, and 8 bases lay in between. The CDR3 is made up of 13 amino acids. Germline V CDR1 and CDR2: GTSNPN, SVGIG (reference sequence). CDR3 DNA sequence: TGTGCCTGGAGGGAGACAGTGAACACTGAAGCTTTCTTT. Translating gives CAWRETVNTEAFF.

The rearrangement joins TRBV19 to TRBJ2-1, with 7 bases that match TRBD2. This CDR3 spans 16 amino acids. Germline trimming cut 3 bases from V and 4 bases from J; bases unmatched to any gene: 9. Looked up from germline, CDR1 is LNHDA and CDR2 is SQIVND (reference sequence). CDR3 loop: CASSITASGPYNEQFF. The CDR3, as DNA: TGTGCCAGTAGTATCACCGCTAGCGGCCCTTACAATGAGCAGTTCTTC.

This chain uses TRBV6-1 with TRBJ1-2, with TRBD1 identical over 9 bases. Trimming removed 7 bases from V and 5 bases from J; junction bases left unmatched: 8. Germline V gene data show CDR1 as MNHNS and CDR2 as SASEGT. The CDR3 is 14 residues long. In DNA, the CDR3 is TGTGCCAGCATGCCCGGGACAGGGCTATATGGCTACACCTTC. This encodes CASMPGTGLYGYTF.

This chain uses TRBV7-2 with TRBJ2-5; 7 positions match TRBD1. TRBJ2-7 matches the DNA end more closely, so the J call is doubtful. Per the germline V gene, CDR1 is SGHTA and CDR2 is FQGNSA. This CDR3 spans 14 amino acids. For the CDR3, the DNA is TGTGCCAGCAGCGCTCAGGGGGTCTCCTACGAGCAGTACTTC. It specifies CASSAQGVSYEQYF.

V is TRBV6-4 and J is TRBJ2-1; D is ambiguous. Germline V gene sequence: CDR1 MRHNA, CDR2 SNTAGT. The germline V and J ends were trimmed by 0 bases and 4 bases, with 13 bases remaining between them. There are 16 residues in the CDR3. This CDR3 reads CASSDSAGSVYNEQFF. Here the CDR3 DNA reads TGTGCCAGCAGTGACTCAGCCGGGTCTGTTTACAATGAGCAGTTCTTC.

The chain joins TRBV19 to TRBJ2-7; 9 bases line up with TRBD2. The germline CDR1 and CDR2 sequences are LNHDA and SQIVND (reference sequence). The CDR3 runs to 16 residues. J lost 2 bases, V lost 5 bases, and 10 bases had no gene match. As DNA, the CDR3 is TGTGCCAGTAGTCTCCGACTAGCGGCAAACCCCTACGAGCAGTACTTC. It is translated as CASSLRLAANPYEQYF.